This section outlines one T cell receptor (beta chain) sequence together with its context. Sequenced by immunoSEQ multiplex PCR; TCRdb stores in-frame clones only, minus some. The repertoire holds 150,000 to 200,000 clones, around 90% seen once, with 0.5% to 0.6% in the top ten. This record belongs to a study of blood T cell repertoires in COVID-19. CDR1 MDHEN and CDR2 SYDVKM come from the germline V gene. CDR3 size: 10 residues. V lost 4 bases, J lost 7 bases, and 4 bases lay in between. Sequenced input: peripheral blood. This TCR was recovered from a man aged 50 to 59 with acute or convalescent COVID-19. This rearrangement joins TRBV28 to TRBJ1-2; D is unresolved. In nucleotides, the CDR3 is TGTGCCAGCAGTTCTGTTGGCTACACCTTC. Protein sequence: CASSSVGYTF.